These T cell receptor beta chains were read from a single sample in a study of shared clonotypes between healthy human individuals. The protocol was immunoSEQ multiplex PCR, while the TCRdb copy is restricted to in-frame clones and leaves out a portion. Among some 500,000 clones, less than 96% were seen once, and the ten largest hold 0.055% to 0.075%. Sequences were obtained from naive CD4+ T cells sorted from blood. Receptor source: a woman in her twenties or thirties in good health. Both conserved end residues are part of each CDR3. Each record gives: CDR3 length, V gene, D gene, J gene, CDR3 protein, CDR3 DNA. D genes are given only for firm matches.

13	TRBV2	-	TRBJ2-4	CASSEGFENIQYF	TGTGCCAGCAGTGAAGGGTTCGAGAACATTCAGTACTTC
14	TRBV27	TRBD1	TRBJ2-7	CASSSRTGFVEQYF	TGTGCCAGCAGTTCCCGGACAGGGTTCGTCGAGCAGTACTTC
15	TRBV18	TRBD2	TRBJ2-1	CASSPQRDTYNEQFF	TGTGCCAGCTCACCGCAGCGGGATACGTACAATGAGCAGTTCTTC
12	TRBV5-1	TRBD1	TRBJ1-1	CASSFGQAEAFF	TGCGCCAGCAGCTTTGGACAGGCTGAAGCTTTCTTT
17	TRBV28	TRBD2	TRBJ2-7	CASSFLRGTSFTHEQYF	TGTGCCAGCAGTTTTCTCCGTGGGACTAGTTTCACCCACGAGCAGTACTTC
14	TRBV6-5	-	TRBJ1-1	CASSYNEVNTEAFF	TGTGCCAGCAGTTACAACGAGGTAAACACTGAAGCTTTCTTT
14	TRBV6-6	TRBD1	TRBJ1-5	CASSPTGGRQPQHF	TGTGCCAGCAGTCCTACAGGGGGCCGGCAGCCCCAGCATTTT
15	TRBV6-6	-	TRBJ2-7	CATSKPGTPLYEQYF	TGTGCCACCTCGAAACCCGGGACACCACTCTACGAGCAGTACTTC
15	TRBV5-1	TRBD2	TRBJ2-1	CASSLDGLAGGGQFF	TGCGCCAGCAGCTTGGATGGACTAGCGGGAGGTGGGCAGTTCTTC
15	TRBV9	-	TRBJ1-4	CASSVEGSTNEKLFF	TGTGCCAGCAGCGTAGAGGGAAGCACTAATGAAAAACTGTTTTTT